This T cell receptor beta chain is drawn from a study of cytomegalovirus exposure and HLA in healthy donors. Researchers ran the PCR with 60 Vbeta and 13 Jbeta primers. Clones were read by immunoSEQ multiplex PCR, and TCRdb kept only the in-frame ones, dropping some. The sample yields 150,000 to 200,000 clones, 81% seen once. This clone was seen just once. Trimming cost V 2 bases and J 6 bases; bases outside gene matches: 7. CDR3 length: 17 amino acids. Germline V gene sequence: CDR1 KGHSH, CDR2 LQKENI. This chain links TRBV18 with TRBJ2-1; 13 bases fit TRBD2. The TCR sequence derives from a man between 45 and 60 years old in good health and CMV-seropositive. The sample was PBMCs. In nucleotides, the CDR3 is TGTGCCAGCTCACCAAGGGGACTAGCGGGGACGAGCAATGAGCAGTTCTTC. Its translation: CASSPRGLAGTSNEQFF.